These 13 T cell receptor beta chains were sequenced from one sample in a study of T-cell reconstitution after alpha-beta-depleted transplantation in children (dated by TCRdb to 2016 to 2018). Libraries came from PCR. The sequencing machine was an Illumina HiSeq 2500. TCR library preparation used molecular barcoding, with unique molecular identifiers applied to normalize quantification of the TCRbeta repertoire. TCRdb's own reprocessing of the public reads used fastp at Q25 and MiXCR and kept productive beta chains. All rows with the same CDR3 protein become a single entry with the most common DNA and genes. The sample data list 450,000 to 600,000 distinct CDR3 sequences, and about 33% of these were observed just once. The ten largest clones add up to less than 2.5% of the sample. The sequences come from PBMCs from the stem cell graft donor, collected from the stem cell graft. The receptors come from a human donor who donated a stem cell graft to a child with aplastic anemia.

This rearrangement joins TRBV10-3 to TRBJ1-2; D may be TRBD1 (6 bases). Trimming left V 2 bases short and J 7 bases short, with 11 bases between. The CDR3 sequence is 13 residues long. Germline-derived CDR1 and CDR2 are ENHRY and SYGVKD. The CDR3 protein is CAISEAGAGGYTF. CDR3 nucleotides: TGTGCCATCAGTGAGGCGGGGGCCGGTGGCTACACCTTC.

The V call is TRBV6-4, the J call TRBJ1-5; D is uncertain. Germline CDR1 reads MRHNA; CDR2 reads SNTAGT. The CDR3 runs 13 residues. V was cut by 5 bases and J by 5 bases, with 10 bases left in between. CDR3 coding DNA: TGTGCCAGCAGTCCAGGAGAAGATCAGCCCCAGCATTTT. It encodes CASSPGEDQPQHF.

This clonotype was observed a handful of times. The chain is built from TRBV9 and TRBJ1-6; a weak D match, TRBD1 (6 bases). V dropped 2 bases and J dropped 7 bases, with 10 bases sitting between them. Germline-derived CDR1 and CDR2 are SGDLS and YYNGEE. The CDR3 loop spans 14 amino acids. CDR3 region: CASSVRDTNSPLHF. The CDR3 DNA sequence: TGTGCCAGCAGCGTTAGGGACACGAATTCACCCCTCCACTTT.

This clonotype was seen many times. V and J are TRBV29-1 and TRBJ1-1, with D uncertain. CDR3 length: 11 amino acids. Deletions cut 3 bases from V and 1 base from J, with 3 bases between. CDR1 and CDR2 from the germline V gene are SQVTM and ANQGSEA. This CDR3 is CSVERNTEAFF. The DNA for the CDR3 is TGCAGCGTTGAGAGGAACACTGAAGCTTTCTTT. The whole variable domain, filled in from reference TRBV29-1 and TRBJ1-1, reads SAVISQKPSRDICQRGTSLTIQCQVDSQVTMMFWYRQQPGQSLTLIATANQGSEATYESGFVIDKFPISRPNLTFSTLTVSNMSPEDSSIYLCSVERNTEAFFGQGTRLTVV.

The J gene is TRBJ2-2, the V gene TRBV19, with 14 bases identical to TRBD2. After removal of 6 bases from V and 2 bases from J, the junction contained 14 bases not matched to a gene. Germline V gene lookup returns CDR1 LNHDA and CDR2 SQIVND (reference sequence). This CDR3 contains 20 residues. The CDR3 is CASRLNPGLAGAGNTGELFF. CDR3 coding DNA: TGTGCCAGTAGACTAAATCCGGGACTAGCGGGGGCTGGAAACACCGGGGAGCTGTTTTTT.

V usage is TRBV12-3 or TRBV12-4 and J usage is TRBJ2-1, with TRBD2 matching over 10 bases. The CDR3 is made up of 14 amino acids. V was clipped by 4 bases and J by 9 bases; unmatched bases: 6. As DNA, the CDR3 is TGTGCCAGCAGTTCGGGACTAGCGATCCTTGAGCAGTTCTTC. This encodes CASSSGLAILEQFF.

The CDR3 sequence is CASSDGDLTYEQYV. In nucleotides, the CDR3 is TGCGCCAGCAGTGACGGGGACCTCACCTACGAGCAGTACGTC. The chain uses TRBV10-2 and TRBJ2-7; tentatively, D is TRBD1 or TRBD2 (5 bases each). The germline CDR1 and CDR2 sequences are WSHSY and SAAADI. The CDR3 covers 14 residues. The V end was cut by 3 bases, the J end by 2 bases, with 11 bases between.

This clonotype was observed a handful of times. The rearrangement joins TRBV18 to TRBJ2-2; tentative D call: TRBD1 (5 bases). Germline CDR1 KGHSH, CDR2 LQKENI. The CDR3 loop spans 16 amino acids. Trimming took 3 bases from V and 0 from J, leaving 11 bases between them. The CDR3 DNA reads TGTGCCAGCTCACCCACGGACACTTCGAACACCGGGGAGCTGTTTTTT. Encoded protein: CASSPTDTSNTGELFF.

This clonotype was picked up a small number of times. The V gene is TRBV12-3 or TRBV12-4, the J gene TRBJ2-3; 10 nucleotides line up with TRBD1. The ends lost 1 base at V and 4 bases at J; junction bases unmatched: 5. The CDR3 is made up of 16 amino acids. The CDR3: CASSLGGTGAADTQYF. CDR3 nucleotide sequence: TGTGCCAGCAGTTTAGGGGGGACAGGGGCAGCAGATACGCAGTATTTT.

J is TRBJ2-1 and V is TRBV7-9; 9 bases line up with TRBD1. The trim removed 5 bases at V and 6 bases at J, leaving 11 bases unmatched. Germline V CDR1 and CDR2: SEHNR, FQNEAQ (reference sequence). The CDR3 has 16 amino acids. CDR3 in DNA: TGTGCCAGCAGCCGGACAGGGGAAGGACGGCGCAATGAGCAGTTCTTC. Protein: CASSRTGEGRRNEQFF.

This sequence joins TRBV4-2 and TRBJ1-5; no clear D gene. The germline V gene has CDR1 LGHNA and CDR2 YNFKEQ. V lost 4 bases to trimming and J lost 4 bases, with 17 bases between them. The CDR3 is 16 amino acids. CDR3 in amino acids: CASSPMGVEPNQPQHF. The CDR3, as DNA: TGTGCCAGCAGCCCTATGGGTGTTGAACCGAATCAGCCCCAGCATTTT.

This clonotype appeared a few times. The V call is TRBV5-1, the J call TRBJ1-2; 8 bases match TRBD1. Germline values: CDR1 SGHRS, CDR2 YFSETQ. CDR3 size: 15 residues. V shed 4 bases and J 5 bases; nucleotides not matched to a gene: 10. The chain's CDR3 is CASSPDRALTYGYTF. The DNA for the CDR3 is TGCGCCAGCAGCCCGGACAGGGCTTTAACATATGGCTACACCTTC.

This clonotype turned up a few times. This rearrangement joins TRBV9 to TRBJ2-5, with 7 bases aligning to TRBD1. The ends lost 3 bases at V and 0 bases at J; junction bases unmatched: 5. The germline V gene encodes CDR1 SGDLS and CDR2 YYNGEE. This CDR3 is 15 amino acids long. CDR3 DNA sequence: TGTGCCAGCAGCGCCGGGACAGTTAACCAAGAGACCCAGTACTTC. It yields the protein CASSAGTVNQETQYF.